This T cell receptor beta chain was obtained from a study of blood T cell repertoires in COVID-19. About the research overall: Italy, Spain and the United States were the sources of the convalescent and acute COVID-19 samples. PBMCs, B-cell-depleted T cells, or T cells provided the cDNA or gDNA that made up the material.

As handled by the study authors: Using reference gene primer amplification, nucleated cell counts were estimated. Sequenced by immunoSEQ multiplex PCR; TCRdb stores in-frame clones only, minus some. The V and J calls and clone size come from that table; D and trimming were worked out from the DNA. The sample consists of over 150,000 clones, about 86% of them appearing once. The CDR3 totals 13 residues. Germline V gene lookup returns CDR1 ENHRY and CDR2 SYGVKD. Between the trimmed V and J ends, which lost 6 bases and 3 bases, there was a span of 11 bases. Sequencing input: peripheral blood. The sequence was obtained from a man aged 50 to 59 with active or convalescent COVID-19. The chain couples TRBV10-3 to TRBJ1-2; weak D call: TRBD1 (6 bases). The CDR3 loop is CAIRQDRDYGYTF. CDR3 bases: TGTGCCATCAGACAGGACAGAGACTATGGCTACACCTTC.